These T cell receptor beta chains were read from a single sample in a study of early stage breast cancer tumors. Assay used: immunoSEQ multiplex PCR; TCRdb lists only in-frame clones, some missing. Found here are approximately 48,000 clones, 90% to 95% of them singletons; the top ten hold 5%. Material: blood. The receptors come from a person between 65 and 80 years old with breast cancer. The CDR3 runs from the conserved cysteine through the conserved F or W. The D gene is left open where the match is weak.

J,D,V,CDR3,DNA
TRBJ1-2,.,TRBV9,CASSVDQGNYGYTF,TGTGCCAGCAGCGTAGATCAGGGGAACTATGGCTACACCTTC
TRBJ1-5,.,TRBV7-2,CASSLGYSGQPQHF,TGTGCCAGCAGTCTCGGCTATAGCGGGCAGCCCCAGCATTTT
TRBJ2-5,.,TRBV5-1,CASSSNQETQYF,TGCGCCAGCAGCTCCAACCAAGAGACCCAGTACTTC
TRBJ2-3,.,TRBV7-2,CASRRAGTDTQYF,TGTGCCAGCCGGAGAGCGGGCACAGATACGCAGTATTTT
TRBJ1-6,.,TRBV5-8,CASSYSVSSYNSPLHF,TGTGCCAGCAGCTATTCAGTATCGTCCTATAATTCACCCCTCCACTTT
TRBJ2-1,TRBD2,TRBV4-3,CASSQIPGLAQNEQFF,TGCGCCAGCAGCCAGATCCCGGGACTAGCTCAAAATGAGCAGTTCTTC
TRBJ2-5,.,TRBV6-1,CASSARQRETQYF,TGTGCCAGCAGTGCCCGACAGAGAGAGACCCAGTACTTC
TRBJ1-1,.,TRBV6-6,CASSYSGENTEAFF,TGTGCCAGCAGTTATTCAGGGGAGAACACTGAAGCTTTCTTT
TRBJ2-3,TRBD2,TRBV28,CASSPGTSGIMGRGTDTQYF,TGTGCCAGCAGTCCCGGGACTAGCGGGATAATGGGGCGGGGCACAGATACGCAGTATTTT
TRBJ2-2,.,TRBV5-8,CASSIPGMNTGELFF,TGTGCCAGCAGCATCCCGGGAATGAACACCGGGGAGCTGTTTTTT
TRBJ2-7,TRBD2,TRBV28,CASGRTSGYYEQYF,TGTGCCAGCGGCCGGACTAGCGGGTACTACGAGCAGTACTTC
TRBJ1-1,.,TRBV30,CAWSDDRKYTEAFF,TGTGCCTGGAGTGACGACAGAAAGTACACTGAAGCTTTCTTT
TRBJ1-1,.,TRBV30,CAWSVQIGGTEAFF,TGTGCCTGGAGTGTACAAATAGGGGGCACTGAAGCTTTCTTT
TRBJ1-3,.,TRBV9,CASSGYTASSGNTIYF,TGTGCCAGCAGCGGTTACACTGCTAGCTCTGGAAACACCATATATTTT
TRBJ2-1,.,TRBV5-1,CASSSPGALRDNEQFF,TGCGCCAGCAGCTCGCCGGGAGCCCTCAGAGACAATGAGCAGTTCTTC
TRBJ1-2,TRBD1,TRBV28,CASSSGQGNYGYTF,TGTGCCAGCAGTTCAGGACAGGGGAACTATGGCTACACCTTC
TRBJ1-6,.,TRBV5-6,CASSPPWSYNSPLHF,TGTGCCAGCAGCCCCCCCTGGAGCTATAATTCACCCCTCCACTTT
TRBJ2-1,.,TRBV5-1,CASSTPLAPTTHSYNEQFF,TGCGCCAGCAGCACACCACTAGCCCCCACCACGCATTCCTACAATGAGCAGTTCTTC